This T cell receptor (beta chain) is drawn from a study of cytomegalovirus exposure and HLA in healthy donors (dated by TCRdb to the late 2010s). General notes on the study: An earlier analysis of several hundred of the donors reported 250 to 350 Gb of sequence data and 95 million to 130 million unique TCR beta sequences obtained from about 200 million T cells. The aim of the study was to test whether cataloging public T cell receptors could identify signatures of past pathogen exposure. To predict cytomegalovirus infection status, the study combined high-throughput TCR immunosequencing, statistical association of individual TCRs with disease status, and machine learning. Among about 410 genotyped donors of the cohort, an average of roughly 230,000 unique TCR beta nucleotide sequences was sequenced per donor, of which approximately 19% were non-productive. In addition to the first cohort of several hundred subjects, a separate validation cohort of under 150 different subjects was used. Rather than drawing on any new phenotypic data, the later analysis identified candidate immune exposures from TCR beta sequences and the way those sequences occurred across donors. Donor age, sex, ethnicity and CMV serostatus were compiled together with the repertoire data. In a later genetic analysis, genome-wide SNP genotypes for about 55% of the roughly 670 donors were used, and that subset was treated as a discovery cohort. The genetic ancestry cluster associated with self-reported Caucasian donors included 65% to 90% of the approximately 410 genotyped donors. Using immunosequencing, the study profiled T cell repertoires from 500 to 800 subjects and related those repertoires to cytomegalovirus serostatus. An earlier analysis of 587 of the donors used high-throughput TCR beta sequencing to judge whether each TCR beta V gene segment behaved as functional or pseudogenic. Four or five DR-DQ haplotypes were handled as single units for association and clustering because linkage in the cohort was strong. Every repertoire in the discovery cohort had been generated on one and the same sequencing platform. HLA typing covered class I and class II loci at four-digit resolution. An early release that covered about 600 HLA-typed donors contained approximately 300 gigabases of sequencing data and some 87 million unique TCR sequences. To study patterns of TCR occurrence, a later analysis re-analyzed previously published TCR beta repertoires from 666 donors and added high-resolution HLA genotyping. The number of typed donors differed by locus: about 620-640 for A, B, C, DRB1 and DQB1; 522 for DQA1; approximately 600 for DPA1; and about 450 for DPB1. Here is what the overall study found, with its caveats: A later analysis found that most CMV-associated TCR beta chains appeared HLA-restricted, with HLA associations seemingly driven largely by CMV exposure. Cytomegalovirus status was reported to be diagnosed by the classifier with high specificity and sensitivity in both the original and validation cohorts. A further reported finding was that TCR beta sequences accurately predicted the HLA-A and HLA-B alleles for most subjects in the first cohort. Some IMGT-functional V segments, including TRBV6-2 and TRBV6-3, could not be distinguished by the 87-base-pair reads and were therefore excluded. The presence/absence analyses assumed that sequencing depth was roughly uniform across donors, and that assumption may not be true. The study listed 164 TCR beta chains as associated with cytomegalovirus. Because counts were too low, about 15 rarely observed V segments, including chromosome 9 orphons, were left out of the earlier analysis of a few hundred of the donors. Most TCR sequences were seen in very few donors, while some public TCRs were found in many individuals. A later analysis found that TCR association rates varied across HLA loci, with DRB1 alleles showing the most associated TCRs and HLA-C alleles the fewest. In a later analysis, HLA-associated TCR beta chains showed more clonal expansion and lower generation probabilities than non-associated chains that were equally common. In an earlier analysis of under 600 of the donors, most TCR beta V segments were observed in productive rearrangements about 87% or about 30% of the time, broadly matching IMGT annotations. HLA typing was unavailable for some donors at each locus, so association tests used only the typed subset. In a later analysis, several top co-occurrence clusters were reported to appear linked to parvovirus B19, influenza, CMV and Epstein-Barr virus. According to a later genetic analysis, donors in an Asian-associated ancestry cluster had fewer N-insertions in productive TCRs than the approximately 710-donor mean. The only immune exposure information available for the cohort was CMV serostatus. V-gene and J-gene trimming of TCR beta chains was associated with a missense DCLRE1C variant in a later genetic analysis, and the association was replicated in an independent cohort. Linkage disequilibrium might explain the correlated functional status among segregating V segments, but an unknown experimental factor could not be excluded. It was suggested by the authors that the approach could potentially be generalized to other disease states and immunological phenotypes. In a later analysis, about 17,000 TCR beta sequences were associated with specific HLA alleles at a false discovery rate of 0.05. In this cohort, only TCR beta chains were sequenced, and detectable features were limited by the absence of alpha or paired-chain data. A few of the identified cytomegalovirus-associated TCR beta chains were confirmed in vitro to be specific for cytomegalovirus antigens. A cluster of highly shared sequence variants was judged likely to represent a technical artifact of the sequencing pipeline. Strong co-occurrence of HLA alleles, especially DR and DQ, made assigning TCR associations to individual alleles difficult.

In total, 630 or so healthy bone marrow donors made up the cohort. At the time of sampling, all cohort members were nominally healthy, though unrecorded immune exposures were likely present. The donor tested CMV seronegative, placing the donor among the 350 or so seronegative members of the cohort. A peripheral blood sample was collected from each donor, and TCR beta sequencing was performed on peripheral blood mononuclear cells. Genomic DNA was extracted from the blood cell samples with the Qiagen DNeasy Blood Extraction Kit. The library was built by means of the immunoSEQ multiplex PCR assay. For the multiplex PCR, a mixture combining 60 forward primers for TCR Vbeta segments and 13 reverse primers for TCR Jbeta segments was used. Amplification of the CDR3 region of rearranged TCR beta genes was performed with a multiplex PCR assay on genomic DNA. On the Illumina HiSeq System, the amplified TCR beta libraries were sequenced as 87-base-pair reads. On the authors' methods: A later analysis counted 65 million to 90 million unique TCR beta chains across the 650 to 700 repertoires, and about 10 million of these chains were shared by at least two donors. A nearest-neighbor algorithm error-corrected the raw reads and collapsed the reads into unique sequences, merging closely related sequences to remove PCR and sequencing errors. Alignment of CDR3 sequences to IMGT reference sequences was used to assign V, D and J gene segments. For a sequence to be retained, a match of at least six nucleotides was required to both a V gene segment and a J gene segment. Rearrangements were classified as productive when the CDR3 lacked stop codons and remained in frame with V and J, and all other rearrangements were classified as non-productive. CDR3 was defined according to IMGT convention as the region running from the second conserved V-encoded cysteine to the conserved J-encoded phenylalanine. The earlier analysis of fewer than 750 of the donors excluded sequences that lacked an unambiguous match to a single V gene segment. An earlier analysis of almost 600 of the donors classified V segments as functional when productive rearrangements were above 56.7% and as segregating when the standard deviation between donors was above 5%. A statistical classification framework was developed to diagnose cytomegalovirus status using the catalog of TCR beta chain sequences. In a later analysis, V and J genes were assigned by comparing TCR nucleotide sequences against IMGT/GENE-DB human TR gene sequences. A later analysis assigned CDR3 sequences and most-parsimonious VDJ recombination scenarios with the TCRdist pipeline. In a later analysis, each TCR beta chain was defined by its CDR3 amino acid sequence together with its V-gene family, and reads without a unique V-gene family were excluded. In a later analysis, fewer than 650 highly shared, low-generation-probability nucleotide sequences were removed to address suspected cross-contamination and a sequencing artifact. A later analysis calculated a clonal expansion index for each public chain from normalized within-repertoire ranks of inferred template counts. In a later analysis, generation probabilities were computed using a VDJ recombination model fitted to out-of-frame rearrangements, and the results were checked against IGoR. In a later analysis, TCR-TCR, TCR-HLA and TCR-CMV co-occurrence was scored with hypergeometric tests, and a repertoire-size bias correction was applied to TCR pairs. False discovery rates were estimated in a later analysis by permuting HLA or CMV assignments 20 times. A later analysis grouped co-occurring TCRs with DBSCAN, adding TCRdist sequence similarity when clustering within HLA-allele-positive subsets. Co-occurrence clustering excluded repertoires with fewer than 30,000 or more than 120,000 public chains, plus five with anomalous nucleotide sharing. TCRdb mirrors the immuneACCESS table, restricted to in-frame sequences. Some clones are absent from its copies; in checked studies, under half trace to an unresolved V gene, and the reason for the others is unknown. V, J and clone size are those of that table, while D and trimming were read from the DNA. This sample holds 85,000 to 90,000 clones; 67% were observed only once. 2.1% of the sample goes to the ten largest clones.

From cysteine to phenylalanine, the CDR3 is 15 amino acids long. CDR3 DNA is the only sequence kept; it has 45 bases, read in frame from the first base. The germline V gene encodes CDR1 GTSNPN and CDR2 SVGIG (reference sequence). V and J are trimmed by 0 bases and 2 bases, and the gene matches miss 4 bases of the junction. Concerning this clone itself: Its antigen specificity is not known. No much larger clone is present one base from it, and per-base qualities are unavailable.

The receptor comes from a man between 25 and 39 years old in good health and CMV-seronegative. The V gene is TRBV30 and the J gene is TRBJ1-3, with 7 bases in between that match TRBD1. Sample: PBMCs. The DNA reads as follows: TGTGCCTGGAGTGTACAACAGGGGACTGGAAACACCATATATTTT. Translation gives CAWSVQQGTGNTIYF.